This T cell receptor beta chain was retrieved from a study of Graves' ophthalmopathy and Graves' hyperthyroidism. The CDR3 consists of 13 residues. The germline V gene encodes CDR1 ENHRY and CDR2 SYGVKD. RNA transcripts were the template, and TCR beta CDR3 regions were amplified from them. A first-round RT-PCR used HTBI primers, followed by a second-round multiplex PCR. Using its own MiXCR run on the multiplex PCR reads, TCRdb lists one record per CDR3 protein. The sample has around 670,000 distinct CDR3 sequences, 35% to 50% seen once. Disease in donors with ophthalmopathy had moderate-to-severe activity, CAS ≥3, NOSPECS ≥4 and under 3 months' duration. Pregnant or lactating patients and those with other autoimmune diseases or uncontrolled infections were excluded. With regard to this clonotype: Its antigen is unidentified. A much bigger clone sits one base away, suggesting this may be a read error.

Study-wide results and caveats: Most thyroid clonotypes with frequency above 0.001 were detected in blood too. Ophthalmopathy progression cases were predicted by the model with 60% to 71% sensitivity and almost 75% specificity.

The TCR comes from an adult man with Graves' ophthalmopathy. The V and J genes are TRBV10-3 and TRBJ1-6; no firm D call. Source material: peripheral blood. CDR3 nucleotide sequence: TGTGCCAGCAGTTGGGGAGATAATTCACCCCTCCACTTT. This sequence encodes CASSWGDNSPLHF.